This T cell receptor (beta chain) was found in a study of tumor-infiltrating lymphocytes in primary liver carcinoma. Study information: The patients included men and women who were aged 30 to 69 years. There were roughly 3.65 to 8 million productive TCRbeta reads per sample, a yield similar across tissue types. Overall study findings and caveats: When set against blood, tumors had a significantly higher top-250-clone fraction (p = 0.039).

On this clonotype: Its antigen is unknown.

Co-extraction of RNA and DNA was performed on 20-30 mg of unsorted bulk tissue. Each participant had primary liver carcinoma, and surgical resection was the treatment. Starting from around 0.45 ug of total RNA, TCR beta cDNA was produced with a primer in the constant region. Libraries covering TCR beta were generated through three nested multiplex PCR rounds (using a slightly modified ARM-PCR). One entry per CDR3 protein, called by TCRdb with MiXCR from the multiplex PCR reads. The data contain around 54,000 distinct CDR3 sequences, 70% to 75% of them seen just once; the ten biggest clones take up about 26%. The receptor was isolated from a man between 35 and 55 years old with primary liver carcinoma and hepatitis B virus infection. Sequencing was done on a sample of liver tumor tissue from sampling region 2. Subset described: tumor region T2, inferior pole.

The CDR3 DNA reads TGTGCCAGCAGCTATGGACAGTCGAACACCGAGGGGCTGTTTTTT. Its protein product is CASSYGQSNTEGLFF. The chain joins TRBV5-5 to TRBJ2-2, with a weak D call TRBD1 (6 bases). Germline V CDR1 and CDR2: SGHKS, YYEKEE (reference sequence). CDR3 length: 15 amino acids. With 3 bases removed from V and 13 bases from J, the gap between germline ends came to 22 bases.